This TCR beta chain was recovered during a study of T cell responses to AZD1222 COVID-19 vaccine. Overall study context: It was second doses at about 4 or about 12 weeks that were pooled. Regarding the study as a whole: Vaccine-associated CD4 TCRs spanned spike, dominant at 160-218 and 743-854. In all cases, repertoires were sampled only after the peak T cell response.

On this clone: Its antigen is still unknown.

Clones were sequenced by immunoSEQ multiplex PCR, and TCRdb holds only the in-frame ones, with some missing. The sample holds 150,000 or so clones, approximately 90% seen once. Sample: peripheral blood, taken on day 0 of AZD1222 vaccination. This receptor was identified in an adult in good health.

The CDR3 bases are TGCGCCAGCAGCTTGGCCTCAGGTTCAACCTACGAGCAGTACTTC. Encoded protein: CASSLASGSTYEQYF. The chain combines TRBV5-1 with TRBJ2-7; D is uncertain. The germline V gene encodes CDR1 SGHRS and CDR2 YFSETQ. The CDR3 runs to 15 residues. V was cut by 0 bases and J by 2 bases, with 12 bases left in between.